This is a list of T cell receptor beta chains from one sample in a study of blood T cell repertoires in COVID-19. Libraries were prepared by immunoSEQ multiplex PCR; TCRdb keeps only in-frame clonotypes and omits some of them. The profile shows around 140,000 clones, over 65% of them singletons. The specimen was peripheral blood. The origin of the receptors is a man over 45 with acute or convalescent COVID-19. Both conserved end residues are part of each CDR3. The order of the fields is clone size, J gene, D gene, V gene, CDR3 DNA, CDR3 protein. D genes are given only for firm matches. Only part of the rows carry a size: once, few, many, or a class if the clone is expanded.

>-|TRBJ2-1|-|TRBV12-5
TGTGCTAGTGGTTTGGGCCCGTGGGGGGATGAGCAGTTCTTC
CASGLGPWGDEQFF
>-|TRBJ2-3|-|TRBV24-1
TGTGCCACCAGTGATCCCGAGCCAGGGCTTGGGGCAGATACGCAGTATTTT
CATSDPEPGLGADTQYF
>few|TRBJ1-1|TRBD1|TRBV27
TGTGCCAGCAGTCGGACAGGGGGCACTGAAGCTTTCTTT
CASSRTGGTEAFF
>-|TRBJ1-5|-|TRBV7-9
TGTGCCAGCAGCGAACAGGGAAATCAGCCCCAGCATTTT
CASSEQGNQPQHF
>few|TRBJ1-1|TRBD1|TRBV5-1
TGCGCCAGCAGCTTGGTAGTACTAGGGACAGGGGGCTCTGAAGCTTTCTTT
CASSLVVLGTGGSEAFF
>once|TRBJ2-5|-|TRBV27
TGTGCCAGCAGTCTCGGGGAAGCACAAGAGACCCAGTACTTC
CASSLGEAQETQYF
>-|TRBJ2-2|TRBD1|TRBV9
TGTGCCAGCAGCGTAGACCAGGGGGCGGGCACCGGGGAGCTGTTTTTT
CASSVDQGAGTGELFF
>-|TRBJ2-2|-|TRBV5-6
TGTGCCAGCAGCTTTGCCAGTACCGGGGAGCTGTTTTTT
CASSFASTGELFF
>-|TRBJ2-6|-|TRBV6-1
TGTGCCAGCAGTGAAAGGCGGACAAGCTCTGGGGCCAACGTCCTGACTTTC
CASSERRTSSGANVLTF
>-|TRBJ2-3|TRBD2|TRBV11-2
TGTGCCAGCAGCCCTTGGGTCGGGGGGACCACAGATACGCAGTATTTT
CASSPWVGGTTDTQYF
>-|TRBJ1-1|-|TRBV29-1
TGCAGCGTTGAAAAACTGCCGGACACTGAAGCTTTCTTT
CSVEKLPDTEAFF
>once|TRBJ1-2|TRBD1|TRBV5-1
TGCGCCAGCAGCACACCCACGGGGACAGACTATGGCTACACCTTC
CASSTPTGTDYGYTF
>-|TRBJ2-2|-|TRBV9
TGTGCCAGCAGCGTAGCTCCAGGGACGAACACCGGGGAGCTGTTTTTT
CASSVAPGTNTGELFF
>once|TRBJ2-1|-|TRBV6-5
TGTGCCAGCAAGCGCGGGACGGGAAATGAGCAGTTCTTC
CASKRGTGNEQFF
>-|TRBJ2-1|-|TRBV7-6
TGTGCCAGCAGCTACGACTCCAGCAGTAACAATGAGCAGTTCTTC
CASSYDSSSNNEQFF
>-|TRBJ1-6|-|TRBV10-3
TGTGCCACCAAGACAGGCAGCGATTCACCCCTCCACTTT
CATKTGSDSPLHF
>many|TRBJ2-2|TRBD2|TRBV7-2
TGTGCCAGCAGCCAAAGCGGGGGTCCCACCGGGGAGCTGTTTTTT
CASSQSGGPTGELFF
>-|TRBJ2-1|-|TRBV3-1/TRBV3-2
TGTGCCAGCAGCCACTCAGGGTCGTATGAGCAGTTCTTC
CASSHSGSYEQFF
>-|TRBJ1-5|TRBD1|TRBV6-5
TGTGCCAGCAGTAGGGACAGGGGCAGGGATCAGCCCCAGCATTTT
CASSRDRGRDQPQHF
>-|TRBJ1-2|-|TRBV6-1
TGTGCCAGCAGTGAATTTCAGCAGGGCGGTAGTAACTATGGCTACACCTTC
CASSEFQQGGSNYGYTF
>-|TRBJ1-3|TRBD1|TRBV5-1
TGCGCCAGCAGCTTCATGACAGGGGGGGATGGAAACACCATATATTTT
CASSFMTGGDGNTIYF
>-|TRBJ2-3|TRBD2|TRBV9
TGTGCCAGCAGCGTATGGGGGGGTACGCAGTATTTT
CASSVWGGTQYF
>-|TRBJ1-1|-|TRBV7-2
TGTGCCAGCAGCCCGGGACACCAAGGCACTGAAGCTTTCTTT
CASSPGHQGTEAFF
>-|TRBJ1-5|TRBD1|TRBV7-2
TGTGCCAGCAGCTTATCGCAGGGGGCTGATCAGCCCCAGCATTTT
CASSLSQGADQPQHF
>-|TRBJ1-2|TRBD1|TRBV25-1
TGTGCCAGCAGCAAAGGGGGCGGGACAGTCTATGGCTACACCTTC
CASSKGGGTVYGYTF
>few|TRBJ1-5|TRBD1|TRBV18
TGTGCCAGCTCACCGGGACAGGGCTTCGGGGGGAATCAGCCCCAGCATTTT
CASSPGQGFGGNQPQHF
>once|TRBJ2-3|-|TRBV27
TGTGCCAGCAGTTTAGGGGGGTCGGATACGCAGTATTTT
CASSLGGSDTQYF
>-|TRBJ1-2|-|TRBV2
TGTGCCAGCAACAGCTATGGCTACACCTTC
CASNSYGYTF
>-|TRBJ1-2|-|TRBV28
TGTGCCAGCAAATTCTCCGCCGGTGGCTACACCTTC
CASKFSAGGYTF
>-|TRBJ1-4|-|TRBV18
TGTGCCAGCTCGCGCAACAGGGAAGATAATGAAAAACTGTTTTTT
CASSRNREDNEKLFF
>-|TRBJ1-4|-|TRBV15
TGTGCCACCAGACTCGGGGGAACTAATGAAAAACTGTTTTTT
CATRLGGTNEKLFF
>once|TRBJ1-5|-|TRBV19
TGTGCCAGTAGTTGGGGGGATCAGCCCCAGCATTTT
CASSWGDQPQHF
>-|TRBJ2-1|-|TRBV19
TGTGCCAGTAGTCCCGGGTCAGAGCAGTTCTTC
CASSPGSEQFF
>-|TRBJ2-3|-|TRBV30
TGTGCCTGGAGGGAGCGGGGCACAGATACGCAGTATTTT
CAWRERGTDTQYF
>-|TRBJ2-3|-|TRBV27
TGTGCCAGCGGCAGGACAGATACGCAGTATTTT
CASGRTDTQYF
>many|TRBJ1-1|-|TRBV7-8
TGTGCCAGCAGCGCTACAGGGAAGGTCGTAGCTTTCTTT
CASSATGKVVAFF
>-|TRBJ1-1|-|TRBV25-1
TGTGCCAGCCACTCCGAGGCGGGGGGGAGTGAAGCTTTCTTT
CASHSEAGGSEAFF
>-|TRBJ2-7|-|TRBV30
TGTGCCTGGAGTTGGGGCAGGGCCGAGCAGTACTTC
CAWSWGRAEQYF
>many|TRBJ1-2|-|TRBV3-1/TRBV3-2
TGTGCCAGCAGCCCAGGGGTTCCCTATGGCTACACCTTC
CASSPGVPYGYTF
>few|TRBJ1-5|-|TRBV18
TGTGCCAGCTCACCACGAGGGAGTTCGGGCAATCAGCCCCAGCATTTT
CASSPRGSSGNQPQHF
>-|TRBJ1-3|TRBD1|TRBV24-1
TGTGCCACCAGTGACCCCCGACAGGGATCTGGAAACACCATATATTTT
CATSDPRQGSGNTIYF
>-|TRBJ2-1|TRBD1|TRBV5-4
TGTGCCAGCAGTCAGGGGGGACAGGCAGTAAATGAGCAGTTCTTC
CASSQGGQAVNEQFF
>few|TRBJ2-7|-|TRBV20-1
TGCAGTGCTAGTAGTCAGGCCTACGAGCAGTACTTC
CSASSQAYEQYF
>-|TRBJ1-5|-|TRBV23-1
TGCGCCAGCAGTCCCCGGACCAGGGGCTCCGATCAGCCCCAGCATTTT
CASSPRTRGSDQPQHF
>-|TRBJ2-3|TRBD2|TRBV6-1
TGTGCCAGCAGTGTATCTCTAGCGGGGGGTGGCACAGATACGCAGTATTTT
CASSVSLAGGGTDTQYF
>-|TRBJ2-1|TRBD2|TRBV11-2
TGTGCCAGCAGCTTAATAGCGGGGGGGCCTGGGAATGAGCAGTTCTTC
CASSLIAGGPGNEQFF
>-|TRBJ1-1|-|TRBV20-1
TGCAGTGCTAGTAGGGGCCGCAACACTGAAGCTTTCTTT
CSASRGRNTEAFF
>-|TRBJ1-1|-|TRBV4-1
TGCGCCAGCAGTGTGGACAGCCCGAACACTGAAGCTTTCTTT
CASSVDSPNTEAFF
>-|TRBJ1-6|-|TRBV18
TGTGCCAGCTCACCGGGACACGGAAATTCACCCCTCCACTTT
CASSPGHGNSPLHF
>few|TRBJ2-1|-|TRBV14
TGTGCCAGCAGCCAACAGGGAAGGTACAATGAGCAGTTCTTC
CASSQQGRYNEQFF
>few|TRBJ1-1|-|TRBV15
TGTGCCACCAGACGCCTGGAGACTGAAGCTTTCTTT
CATRRLETEAFF
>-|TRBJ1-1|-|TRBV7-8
TGTGCCAGCAGCTTAGAGAGGGACACTGAAGCTTTCTTT
CASSLERDTEAFF
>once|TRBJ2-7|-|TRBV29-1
TGCAGCGTTGTTAGAGGTCTAAACGAGCAGTACTTC
CSVVRGLNEQYF
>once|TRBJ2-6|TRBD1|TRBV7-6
TGTGCCAGCAGCTCCCAAATGGACAGGGGTACTGGGGCCAACGTCCTGACTTTC
CASSSQMDRGTGANVLTF
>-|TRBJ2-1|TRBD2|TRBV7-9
TGTGCCAGCAGCGCCAAGGGACTAGCGGAGTACAATGAGCAGTTCTTC
CASSAKGLAEYNEQFF
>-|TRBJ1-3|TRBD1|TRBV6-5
TGTGCCAGCAGTTATGGACAGGGGGTATCTGGAAACACCATATATTTT
CASSYGQGVSGNTIYF
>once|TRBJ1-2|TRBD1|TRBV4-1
TGCGCCAGCAGCCACCCAATGGGAGGCAGGGGGCTTGATGGCTACACCTTC
CASSHPMGGRGLDGYTF
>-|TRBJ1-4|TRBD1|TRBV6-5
TGTGCCAGCAACATGGACAGGGCTAATGAAAAACTGTTTTTT
CASNMDRANEKLFF